This T cell receptor (beta chain) emerged from a study of response to subunit inactivated influenza vaccine. Trimming took 5 bases from V and 2 from J, leaving 18 bases between them. CDR3 length: 16 residues. Germline CDR1 reads SGHVS; CDR2 reads FNYEAQ. A word on this clonotype: The target antigen is unknown.

TCRdb passed the RT-PCR reads through MiXCR, listing each CDR3 protein once. The table lists around 200,000 distinct CDR3 sequences, roughly 8.7% of them singletons. Study conclusions and caveats: A suggestion made by the authors is that each seasonal influenza vaccination recruits few new T cells.

This chain uses TRBV7-6 with TRBJ1-2; the D gene is possibly TRBD1 (5 bases). The receptor was isolated from a man between 45 and 60 years old who received an inactivated influenza vaccine. Material: non-naive T cells sorted from PBMCs, obtained on the day of vaccination. Here the CDR3 reads CASSHGGRDLNYGYTF. The CDR3 region has the DNA TGTGCCAGCAGCCACGGGGGGAGGGACCTAAACTATGGCTACACCTTC.